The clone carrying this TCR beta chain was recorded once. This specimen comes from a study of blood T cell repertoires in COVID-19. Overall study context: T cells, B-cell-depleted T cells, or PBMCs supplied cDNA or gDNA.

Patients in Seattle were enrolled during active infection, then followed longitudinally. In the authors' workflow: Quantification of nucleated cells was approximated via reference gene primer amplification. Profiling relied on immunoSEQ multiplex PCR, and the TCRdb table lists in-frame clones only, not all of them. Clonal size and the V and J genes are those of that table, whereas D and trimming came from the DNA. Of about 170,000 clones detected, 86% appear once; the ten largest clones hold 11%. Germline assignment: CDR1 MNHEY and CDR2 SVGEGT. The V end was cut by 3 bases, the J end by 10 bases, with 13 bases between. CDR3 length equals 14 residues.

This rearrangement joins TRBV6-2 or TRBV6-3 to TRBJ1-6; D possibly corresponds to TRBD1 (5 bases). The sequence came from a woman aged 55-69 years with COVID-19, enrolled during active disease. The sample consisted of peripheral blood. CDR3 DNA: TGTGCCAGCAGTTATCTGGACCGGGGGTCACCCCTCCACTTT. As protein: CASSYLDRGSPLHF.